The T cell receptor beta chain described here comes from a study of type 1 regulatory T cells. Overall study context: T-allo10 is an in vitro-generated, Tr1-enriched CD4 T cell product specific for alloantigen.

With respect to this clonotype: Its antigen is undetermined.

V was shortened by 0 bases and J by 3 bases, with 11 bases between the two germline ends. The CDR3 is made up of 14 amino acids. Germline CDR1 DFQATT, CDR2 SNEGSKA (reference sequence). A single record per CDR3 protein comes from TCRdb applying MiXCR to the reads. The sample includes 20,000 to 30,000 distinct CDR3 sequences, roughly 72% seen only once; the top ten take approximately 14%. The chain employs TRBV20-1 and TRBJ1-2; D unclear. The receptor's source is a human donor in good health. The sample was cultured T cells, either the whole culture or a sorted T cell fraction (not recorded which). Subset here: Tr1-enriched cell product generated in vitro against host alloantigens. This CDR3 is CSARDLVGDYGYTF. DNA for the CDR3: TGCAGTGCTAGAGATCTTGTTGGGGACTATGGCTACACCTTC.